These 25 T cell receptor beta chains came from one sample sequenced in a study of shared clonotypes between healthy human individuals. This table comes from immunoSEQ multiplex PCR, and its TCRdb copy is limited to in-frame clones, with some not included. Here the sample spans 490,000 or so clones, approximately 80% being singletons. Material: PBMCs. The source is a middle-aged woman in good health. Some clones in this sample may be carry-over from other donors' samples.

This chain joins TRBV28 and TRBJ2-7; D is perhaps TRBD1 or TRBD2 (5 bases each). The length of the CDR3 is 18 residues. Germline CDR1 reads MDHEN; CDR2 reads SYDVKM. The V and J ends lost 2 bases and 6 bases respectively, with 26 bases between them. Here the CDR3 reads CASSLLGESSYRGAEQYF. The CDR3, as DNA: TGTGCCAGCAGTTTACTGGGGGAGTCTAGTTATCGAGGCGCCGAGCAGTACTTC.

As for this clone: The sample contains more than one DNA sequence encoding this CDR3. The chain joins TRBV10-3 to TRBJ2-7; D unclear. V lost 2 bases to trimming and J lost 2 bases, with 4 bases between them. The CDR3 extends over 12 amino acids. In germline, CDR1 is ENHRY, CDR2 SYGVKD. The CDR3 spells CAISEQPYEQYF. CDR3 sequence (DNA): TGTGCCATCAGTGAGCAGCCCTACGAGCAGTACTTC.

The sample holds one count of this clone. The chain recombines TRBV10-2 with TRBJ1-1; D ambiguous. Germline loops: CDR1 WSHSY, CDR2 SAAADI. V was cut by 2 bases and J by 1 base, with 2 bases left in between. The CDR3 is 12 residues long. The CDR3 DNA reads TGCGCCAGCAGTGAGCCGAACACTGAAGCTTTCTTT. This translates into CASSEPNTEAFF.

This chain uses TRBV30 with TRBJ2-1; 11 nucleotides match TRBD2. Germline CDR1 GTSNPN, CDR2 SVGIG (reference sequence). This CDR3 is 17 amino acids long. V trimming: 1 base; J trimming: 4 bases; junction bases outside the gene matches: 9. As DNA, the CDR3 is TGTGCCTGGAGTGACCTTAGCGGGAGGGCCCCGTACAATGAGCAGTTCTTC. Translating gives CAWSDLSGRAPYNEQFF.

The gene calls are TRBV5-1 and TRBJ2-1; D unclear. Germline V gene data show CDR1 as SGHRS and CDR2 as YFSETQ. The CDR3 is made up of 16 amino acids. V dropped 4 bases and J dropped 1 base, with 15 bases sitting between them. The CDR3 region is CASSVGRTVSYNEQFF. CDR3 sequence (DNA): TGCGCCAGCAGCGTGGGTCGGACGGTTTCCTACAATGAGCAGTTCTTC.

V usage is TRBV7-9 and J usage is TRBJ1-5, with no clear D. The CDR3 contains 12 residues. Deletions cut 2 bases from V and 7 bases from J, with 6 bases between. CDR1 is SEHNR, CDR2 FQNEAQ, per germline (reference sequence). CDR3 protein: CASSLLGQPQHF. Written as DNA, the CDR3 is TGTGCCAGCAGCTTACTCGGGCAGCCCCAGCATTTT.

As concerns this clone: This could be a read error, since a much larger clone is one nucleotide away. The J gene is TRBJ2-1, the V gene TRBV27; D is ambiguous. Germline V gives CDR1 MNHEY, CDR2 SMNVEV (reference sequence). CDR3 length: 12 residues. Trimming removed 5 bases at V and 9 bases at J, with 11 bases between. The CDR3: CASSPLYGEQFF. The CDR3 DNA is TGTGCCAGCAGTCCCCTGTATGGTGAGCAGTTCTTC.

Only one count was recorded for this clone. CDR3 DNA: TGTGCCAGCAGCACCCTTTCTGGGGCCAACGTCCTGACTTTC. Residues: CASSTLSGANVLTF. The chain employs TRBV7-2 and TRBJ2-6, with unresolved D. V was clipped by 5 bases and J by 1 base, with 6 bases between them. Germline CDR1 is SGHTA and CDR2 is FQGNSA. This CDR3 spans 14 amino acids.

The chain has TRBV10-3 and TRBJ2-5; 11 positions match TRBD2. This CDR3 has 15 amino acids. Germline lookup yields CDR1 ENHRY and CDR2 SYGVKD. V lost 4 bases to trimming and J lost 2 bases; unmatched junction nucleotides: 3. The CDR3 protein is CAISAGTSGQETQYF. The DNA of the CDR3 is TGTGCCATCAGTGCCGGGACTAGCGGACAAGAGACCCAGTACTTC.

V usage is TRBV6-1 and J usage is TRBJ2-7; 8 bases align to TRBD2. This CDR3 is built from 17 residues. Germline loops: CDR1 MNHNS, CDR2 SASEGT. V trimming: 1 base; J trimming: 2 bases; junction bases outside the gene matches: 10. The CDR3 region is CASSEEGTRAGPYEQYF. The CDR3 coding sequence is TGTGCCAGCAGTGAAGAGGGGACTAGAGCGGGGCCCTACGAGCAGTACTTC.

The chain employs TRBV6-6 and TRBJ1-4, with 11 bases identical to TRBD1. V trimming: 4 bases; J trimming: 7 bases; junction bases outside the gene matches: 5. Germline assignment: CDR1 MNHNY and CDR2 SVGAGI (reference sequence). CDR3 length: 15 amino acids. CDR3 coding DNA: TGTGCCAGCAGTTCCCCTGGACAGGGGGCTGAAAAACTGTTTTTT. Its protein is CASSSPGQGAEKLFF.

The genes are TRBV11-2 and TRBJ1-2; D is uncertain. Between the trimmed V and J ends, which lost 5 bases and 7 bases, there was a span of 17 bases. This CDR3 has 14 amino acids. From germline, CDR1 is SGHAT and CDR2 FQNNGV. CDR3 DNA: TGTGCCAGCAGCCCTTCGGACCTATCTGGTGGCTACACCTTC. This gives the protein CASSPSDLSGGYTF.

This clone is a singleton in its sample. The chain links TRBV30 to TRBJ2-6; tentatively, D is TRBD2 (5 bases). The CDR3 consists of 15 residues. Trimming removed 4 bases from V and 0 bases from J, with 10 bases in between. Germline V lookup: CDR1 GTSNPN, CDR2 SVGIG (reference sequence). The DNA of the CDR3 is TGTGCCTGGACGGCGGGTACCTCTGGGGCCAACGTCCTGACTTTC. Translation gives CAWTAGTSGANVLTF.

The chain links TRBV4-1 to TRBJ1-2; D is undetermined. This CDR3 is 15 amino acids long. Germline CDR1 reads MGHRA; CDR2 reads YSYEKL. V lost 5 bases and J lost 10, with 23 bases in between. CDR3: CASSDGVRVTEVYTF. The CDR3 DNA follows: TGCGCCAGCAGCGACGGAGTGAGGGTCACGGAAGTCTACACCTTC.

This chain connects TRBV30 to TRBJ2-5; 10 nucleotides align to TRBD1. Gene TRBJ2-7 matches the end of the DNA better, so the J call may be wrong. The length of the CDR3 is 14 residues. Germline assignment: CDR1 GTSNPN and CDR2 SVGIG (reference sequence). CDR3: CAWKRDRGPYEQYF. In nucleotides, the CDR3 is TGTGCCTGGAAGCGGGACAGGGGTCCCTACGAGCAGTACTTC.

The chain recombines TRBV5-6 with TRBJ1-1, with TRBD1 identical over 8 bases. This CDR3 region has 17 residues. CDR1 and CDR2 (germline): SGHDT, YYEEEE. The junction had 8 bases not matched to a gene; V was cut back by 0 bases and J by 1 base. The CDR3 sequence is CASSLALTGEKNTEAFF. The CDR3 DNA reads TGTGCCAGCAGCTTGGCTTTGACAGGGGAAAAGAACACTGAAGCTTTCTTT. Filled out from reference TRBV5-6 and TRBJ1-1, the complete variable domain reads DAGVTQSPTHLIKTRGQQVTLRCSPKSGHDTVSWYQQALGQGPQFIFQYYEEEERQRGNFPDRFSGHQFPNYSSELNVNALLLGDSALYLCASSLALTGEKNTEAFFGQGTRLTVV.

The chain carries TRBV5-1 and TRBJ2-1, with 11 bases aligning to TRBD2. Trimming at V came to 0 bases and at J to 8 bases, leaving 16 bases not matched to a gene. The CDR3 runs 19 residues. CDR1 and CDR2 (germline): SGHRS, YFSETQ. This chain's CDR3 is CASSLAWLYTSGRGDEQFF. In DNA form, the CDR3 reads TGCGCCAGCAGCTTGGCTTGGCTCTACACTAGCGGGAGAGGTGATGAGCAGTTCTTC.

The chain has TRBV7-9 and TRBJ2-2; D not certain. The CDR3 totals 12 residues. V was clipped by 5 bases and J by 11 bases, with 12 bases between them. Germline loops: CDR1 SEHNR, CDR2 FQNEAQ (reference sequence). The CDR3 coding sequence is TGTGCCAGCAGCCCCCCGCCGCCCGAGCTGTTTTTT. It codes for CASSPPPPELFF.

V and J are TRBV28 and TRBJ2-1; D unresolved. Per germline, CDR1 MDHEN and CDR2 SYDVKM. Between the trimmed V and J ends, which lost 5 bases and 6 bases, there was a span of 14 bases. The CDR3 is 14 residues long. CDR3 bases: TGTGCCAGCAGTCCTTGGCCCTACGGCAATGAGCAGTTCTTC. Protein sequence: CASSPWPYGNEQFF.

V usage is TRBV5-6 and J usage is TRBJ1-1; TRBD1 might be the D (5 bases). This CDR3 region has 16 residues. V was pared by 4 bases and J by 0 bases, with 16 bases between. Germline CDR1 and CDR2: SGHDT and YYEEEE. The CDR3 DNA follows: TGTGCCAGCAGCCTGAAGGTAGGGGCAATGAACACTGAAGCTTTCTTT. As protein: CASSLKVGAMNTEAFF.

As for this clone: In the same sample, other DNA sequences code for this CDR3. The DNA of the CDR3 is TGTGCCAGCAGCCTAGGGGGCGGCGGGGAGCTGTTTTTT. This gives the protein CASSLGGGGELFF. The V gene is TRBV7-3, the J gene TRBJ2-2, with 7 bases matching TRBD1. CDR3 length: 13 amino acids. Germline V CDR1 and CDR2: SGHTA, FQGTGA. The J segment lost 7 bases and the V segment lost 5 bases, leaving 4 bases of the junction unmatched.

Note on this clone: A far larger clone differs by one base, so this is likely a read error. V gene TRBV30 combines with J gene TRBJ1-1; no clear D gene. The CDR3 consists of 14 residues. Germline lookup yields CDR1 GTSNPN and CDR2 SVGIG (reference sequence). V was pared by 1 base and J by 2 bases, with 11 bases between. Written as DNA, the CDR3 is TGTGCCTGGAGTGCGAGAGGGATAAACACTGAAGCTTTCTTT. The encoded protein is CAWSARGINTEAFF.

The chain uses TRBV2 and TRBJ2-3; D possibly uses TRBD1 or TRBD2 (5 bases each). The V end was cut by 6 bases, the J end by 1 base, with 14 bases between. The germline CDR1 and CDR2 sequences are SNHLY and FYNNEI. This CDR3 is built from 15 residues. This chain's CDR3 is CASSKPGRRTDTQYF. DNA of the CDR3: TGTGCCAGCAGCAAACCGGGACGGCGCACAGATACGCAGTATTTT.

The chain has TRBV11-2 and TRBJ1-1; no firm D call. This CDR3 contains 12 residues. From germline, CDR1 is SGHAT and CDR2 FQNNGV. Trimming removed 5 bases from V and 5 bases from J, with 9 bases in between. For the CDR3, the DNA is TGTGCCAGCAGCCCTGGTGGGACTGAAGCTTTCTTT. Protein product: CASSPGGTEAFF. Drawing the rest from reference TRBV11-2 and TRBJ1-1, the complete variable domain is EAGVAQSPRYKIIEKRQSVAFWCNPISGHATLYWYQQILGQGPKLLIQFQNNGVVDDSQLPKDRFSAERLKGVDSTLKIQPAKLEDSAVYLCASSPGGTEAFFGQGTRLTVV.

J is TRBJ2-5 and V is TRBV7-8; D is uncertain. The CDR3 runs 12 residues. The V end lost 11 bases, the J end lost 2 bases, and 12 bases lay between the germline ends. Germline values: CDR1 SGHVS, CDR2 FQNEAQ. The CDR3 sequence: CAAGSVQETQYF. The CDR3 coding sequence is TGTGCCGCCGGCTCTGTGCAAGAGACCCAGTACTTC.